This entry lists 2 T cell receptor beta chains sequenced from one sample in a study of T cell responses to AZD1222 COVID-19 vaccine. Generated by immunoSEQ multiplex PCR, the TCRdb table keeps only in-frame clones and is missing some. Of some 96,000 clones listed, roughly 86% are singletons. The sample in question was peripheral blood, obtained 28 days after the second AZD1222 dose. These receptors all stem from an adult who received the AZD1222 COVID-19 vaccine.

V and J are TRBV5-1 and TRBJ1-1, with a weak D call TRBD1 (5 bases). From germline, CDR1 is SGHRS and CDR2 YFSETQ. The V gene lost 2 bases and the J gene lost 4 bases, with 15 bases spanning the gap. The CDR3 length is 15 residues. CDR3 sequence reads: CASSLSPGSPTEAFF. The CDR3 DNA sequence: TGCGCCAGCAGCTTATCACCAGGGAGCCCCACTGAAGCTTTCTTT.

The chain links TRBV10-1 to TRBJ2-2; 8 bases match TRBD2. Unmatched junction bases numbered 11, after V lost 5 bases and J lost 6 bases. Germline V gene lookup returns CDR1 WNHNN and CDR2 SYGVQD (reference sequence). This CDR3 contains 16 residues. The CDR3 DNA reads as TGCGCCAGCAGTATCCTGGGACTAGAATCCTCCGGGGAGCTGTTTTTT. Protein product: CASSILGLESSGELFF.